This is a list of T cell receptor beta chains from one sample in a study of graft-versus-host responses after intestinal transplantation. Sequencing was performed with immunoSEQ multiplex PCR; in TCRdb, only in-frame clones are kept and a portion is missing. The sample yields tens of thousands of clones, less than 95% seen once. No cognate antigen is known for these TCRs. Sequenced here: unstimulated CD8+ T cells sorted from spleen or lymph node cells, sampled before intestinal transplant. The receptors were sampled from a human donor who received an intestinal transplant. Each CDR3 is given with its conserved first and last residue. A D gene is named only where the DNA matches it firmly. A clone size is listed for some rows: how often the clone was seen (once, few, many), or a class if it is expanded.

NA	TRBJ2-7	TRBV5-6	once	CASSPGTTYEQYF	TGTGCCAGCAGCCCCGGGACAACCTACGAGCAGTACTTC
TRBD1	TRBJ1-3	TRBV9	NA	CASSEQGTGNTIYF	TGTGCCAGCAGCGAACAGGGGACTGGAAACACCATATATTTT
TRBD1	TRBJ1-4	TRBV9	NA	CASSSRTGTNEKLFF	TGTGCCAGCAGCTCAAGGACAGGGACTAATGAAAAACTGTTTTTT
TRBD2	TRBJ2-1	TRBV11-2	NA	CASSSGAAYNEQFF	TGTGCCAGCAGTAGCGGGGCCGCCTACAATGAGCAGTTCTTC
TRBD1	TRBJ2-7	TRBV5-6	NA	CASSFYRDSSYEQYF	TGTGCCAGCAGCTTCTATCGGGACAGCTCCTACGAGCAGTACTTC
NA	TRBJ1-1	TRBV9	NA	CASGAGARMDTEAFF	TGTGCCAGCGGGGCGGGGGCCAGGATGGACACTGAAGCTTTCTTT
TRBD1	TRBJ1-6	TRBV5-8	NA	CASSLGQGESSYNSPLHF	TGTGCCAGCAGCTTGGGGCAGGGGGAGAGCTCCTATAATTCACCCCTCCACTTT
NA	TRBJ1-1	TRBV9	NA	CASSKRLEDTEAFF	TGTGCCAGCAGCAAACGACTGGAGGACACTGAAGCTTTCTTT
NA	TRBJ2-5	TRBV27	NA	CASTPVQGSRETQYF	TGTGCCAGCACCCCCGTGCAGGGGAGTCGGGAGACCCAGTACTTC
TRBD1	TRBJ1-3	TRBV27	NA	CASSLRTGIGTIYF	TGTGCCAGCAGTTTAAGGACAGGGATAGGCACCATATATTTT
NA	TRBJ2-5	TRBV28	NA	CASSLSETQYF	TGTGCCAGCAGTTTATCGGAGACCCAGTACTTC
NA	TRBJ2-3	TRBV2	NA	CASSDEVRASTDTQYF	TGTGCCAGCAGTGATGAGGTCCGTGCTAGCACAGATACGCAGTATTTT
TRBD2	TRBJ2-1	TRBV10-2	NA	CASGTSGPYNEQFF	TGCGCCAGCGGGACTAGCGGACCCTACAATGAGCAGTTCTTC
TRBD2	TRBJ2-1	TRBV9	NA	CASSVGGGEYNEQFF	TGTGCCAGCAGCGTTGGGGGGGGAGAGTACAATGAGCAGTTCTTC
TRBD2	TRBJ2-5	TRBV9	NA	CASSPIAGDLFSETQYF	TGTGCCAGCAGCCCCATAGCGGGGGACCTATTCTCCGAGACCCAGTACTTC
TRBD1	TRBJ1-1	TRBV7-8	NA	CASSLGDRVAFF	TGTGCCAGCAGCTTAGGGGACAGGGTCGCTTTCTTT
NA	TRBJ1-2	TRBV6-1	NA	CASREGRWIEGYTF	TGTGCCAGCAGGGAGGGCAGGTGGATCGAGGGCTACACCTTC
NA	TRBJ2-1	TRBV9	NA	CASSVPGYNEQFF	TGTGCCAGCAGCGTACCCGGCTACAATGAGCAGTTCTTC
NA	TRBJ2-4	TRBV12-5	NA	CASGLVRRYTRLAKNIQYF	TGTGCTAGTGGTTTGGTCCGACGTTACACCCGACTAGCCAAAAACATTCAGTACTTC
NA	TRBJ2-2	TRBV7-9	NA	CASSLWQKNTGELFF	TGTGCCAGCAGCTTATGGCAGAAGAACACCGGGGAGCTGTTTTTT
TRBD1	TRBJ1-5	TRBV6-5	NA	CASGQGLNQPQHF	TGTGCCAGCGGACAGGGATTAAATCAGCCCCAGCATTTT
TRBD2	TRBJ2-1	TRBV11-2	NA	CASSLQLAGAYNEQFF	TGTGCCAGCAGCCTCCAACTAGCGGGGGCCTACAATGAGCAGTTCTTC
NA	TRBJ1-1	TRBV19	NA	CATLRGGLNTEAFF	TGTGCCACCCTTAGGGGCGGCCTGAACACTGAAGCTTTCTTT
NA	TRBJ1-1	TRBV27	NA	CASSLGHPTEAFF	TGTGCCAGCAGTTTAGGACACCCCACTGAAGCTTTCTTT
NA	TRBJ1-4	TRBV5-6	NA	CASSLGDNLFGLFF	TGTGCCAGCAGCTTAGGGGACAACCTTTTCGGACTGTTTTTT